This record looks at one T cell receptor beta chain sequence and its context. Its cognate antigen is unknown. The data belong to a study of T cell responses to AZD1222 COVID-19 vaccine. Overall study results and limits: White British donors predominated, females outnumbered males, and clonal diversity was possibly underestimated.

Germline CDR1 MNHEY, CDR2 SMNVEV (reference sequence). The CDR3 runs 15 residues. V was clipped by 0 bases and J by 0 bases, with 8 bases between them. The protocol was immunoSEQ multiplex PCR, while the TCRdb copy is restricted to in-frame clones and leaves out a portion. The data show around 160,000 clones, approximately 90% seen once. The chain is built from TRBV27 and TRBJ1-1; no definite D call. The material was peripheral blood, obtained 28 days after the second AZD1222 dose. The sequence came from an adult who received the AZD1222 COVID-19 vaccine. CDR3 sequence: CASSLSGPLNTEAFF. The CDR3 bases are TGTGCCAGCAGTTTATCCGGACCGTTGAACACTGAAGCTTTCTTT.